The clone carrying this T cell receptor beta chain was detected only a few times. What it binds is not known. This entry is derived from a study of T cell repertoires in cytomegalovirus infection. Across the study: Well-studied HLA-B-restricted CMV epitopes were used in the study alongside recently identified HLA-C-restricted ones. CMV infection plus the matching HLA type was flagged by public TCR beta signatures. Study results and limitations: HLA-C-restricted CMV-specific TCR beta clonotypes prevailed in the ex vivo response. Identification of carriers of CMV plus the relevant HLA was achieved through cumulative public TCR beta family frequency.

TCRdb reprocessed the reads with MiXCR, giving one entry per CDR3 protein. The sample lists some 920,000 distinct CDR3 sequences, under 40% occurring once. Looked up from germline, CDR1 is MDHEN and CDR2 is SYDVKM. This CDR3 contains 15 residues. The V segment lost 6 bases and the J segment 2 bases; nucleotides outside the gene matches: 7. The V and J genes are TRBV28 and TRBJ2-1; 7 bases fit TRBD2. The sequence came from a human donor in good health (CMV status not recorded). Some clones in this sample may be carry-over from other donors' samples. Sequenced here: cultured CD8+ T cells from PBMCs, sampled from culture after CMV antigen stimulation. As DNA, the CDR3 is TGTGCCAGCAGGCCCCTAGCGGAGGCCTACAATGAGCAGTTCTTC. It is translated as CASRPLAEAYNEQFF.